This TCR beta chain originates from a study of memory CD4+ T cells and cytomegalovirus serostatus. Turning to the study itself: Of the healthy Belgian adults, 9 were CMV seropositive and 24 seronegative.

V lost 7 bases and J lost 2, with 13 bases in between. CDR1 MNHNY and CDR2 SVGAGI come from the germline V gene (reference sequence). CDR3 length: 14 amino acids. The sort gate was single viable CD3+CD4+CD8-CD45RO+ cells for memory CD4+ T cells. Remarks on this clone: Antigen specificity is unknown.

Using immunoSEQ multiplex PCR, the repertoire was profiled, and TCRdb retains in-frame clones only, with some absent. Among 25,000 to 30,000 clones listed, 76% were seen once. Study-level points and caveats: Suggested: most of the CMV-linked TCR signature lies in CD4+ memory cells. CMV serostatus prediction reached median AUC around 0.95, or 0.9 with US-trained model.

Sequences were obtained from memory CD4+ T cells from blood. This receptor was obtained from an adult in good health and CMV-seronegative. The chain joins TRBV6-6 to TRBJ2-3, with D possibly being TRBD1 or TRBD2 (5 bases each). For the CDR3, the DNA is TGTGCCAGCATGGGGCCGGGAACCACAGATACGCAGTATTTT. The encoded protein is CASMGPGTTDTQYF.